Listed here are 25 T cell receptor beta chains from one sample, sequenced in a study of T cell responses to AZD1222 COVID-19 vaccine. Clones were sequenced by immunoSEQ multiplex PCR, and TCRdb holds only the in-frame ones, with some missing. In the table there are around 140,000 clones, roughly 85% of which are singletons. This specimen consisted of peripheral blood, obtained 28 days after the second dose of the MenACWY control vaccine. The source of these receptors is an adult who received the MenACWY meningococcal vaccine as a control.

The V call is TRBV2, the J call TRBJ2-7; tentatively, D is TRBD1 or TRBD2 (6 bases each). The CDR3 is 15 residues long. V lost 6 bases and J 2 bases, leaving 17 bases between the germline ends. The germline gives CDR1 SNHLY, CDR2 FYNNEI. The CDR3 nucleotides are TGTGCCAGCAGGGAGGGAAGGCAGGGGCCCTACGAGCAGTACTTC. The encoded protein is CASREGRQGPYEQYF.

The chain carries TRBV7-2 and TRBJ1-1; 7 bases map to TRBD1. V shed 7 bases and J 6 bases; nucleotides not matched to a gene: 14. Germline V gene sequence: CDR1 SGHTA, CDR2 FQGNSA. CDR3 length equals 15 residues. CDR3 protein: CASTFGDRKSAEAFF. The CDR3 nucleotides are TGTGCCAGCACTTTTGGGGACAGAAAAAGCGCTGAAGCTTTCTTT.

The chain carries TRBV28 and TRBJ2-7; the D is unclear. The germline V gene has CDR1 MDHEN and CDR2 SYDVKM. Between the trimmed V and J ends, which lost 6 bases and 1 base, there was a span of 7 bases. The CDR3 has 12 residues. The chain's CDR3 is CASSGNSYEQYV. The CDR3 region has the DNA TGTGCCAGCAGCGGCAATTCCTACGAGCAGTACGTC.

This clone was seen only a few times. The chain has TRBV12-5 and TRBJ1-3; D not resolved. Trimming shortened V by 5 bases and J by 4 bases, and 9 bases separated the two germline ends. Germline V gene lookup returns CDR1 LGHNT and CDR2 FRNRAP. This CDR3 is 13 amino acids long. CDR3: CASGRAAGNTIYF. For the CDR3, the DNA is TGTGCTAGTGGTCGGGCAGCGGGAAACACCATATATTTT.

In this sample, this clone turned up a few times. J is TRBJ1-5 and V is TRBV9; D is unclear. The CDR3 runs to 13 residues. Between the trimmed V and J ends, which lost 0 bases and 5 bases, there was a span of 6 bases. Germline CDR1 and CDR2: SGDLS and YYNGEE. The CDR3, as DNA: TGTGCCAGCAGCGTAGAGCCGGATCAGCCCCAGCATTTT. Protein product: CASSVEPDQPQHF. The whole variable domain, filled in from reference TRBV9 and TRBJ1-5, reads DSGVTQTPKHLITATGQRVTLRCSPRSGDLSVYWYQQSLDQGLQFLIQYYNGEERAKGNILERFSAQQFPDLHSELNLSSLELGDSALYFCASSVEPDQPQHFGDGTRLSIL.

The chain's CDR3 is CASSLGQTALEQPQHF. As DNA, the CDR3 is TGTGCCAGCAGCTTGGGCCAGACAGCGCTCGAACAGCCCCAGCATTTT. The chain links TRBV5-5 to TRBJ1-5, with D possibly being TRBD1 (5 bases). Germline V gene data show CDR1 as SGHKS and CDR2 as YYEKEE (reference sequence). The V and J ends lost 0 bases and 7 bases respectively, with 17 bases between them. This CDR3 spans 16 amino acids.

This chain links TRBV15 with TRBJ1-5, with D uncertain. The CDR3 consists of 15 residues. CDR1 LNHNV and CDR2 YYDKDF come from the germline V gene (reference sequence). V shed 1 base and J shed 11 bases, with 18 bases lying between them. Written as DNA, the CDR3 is TGTGCCACCAGCAGAGGGTTGGACCCTAACGGAGCCCAGCATTTT. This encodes CATSRGLDPNGAQHF.

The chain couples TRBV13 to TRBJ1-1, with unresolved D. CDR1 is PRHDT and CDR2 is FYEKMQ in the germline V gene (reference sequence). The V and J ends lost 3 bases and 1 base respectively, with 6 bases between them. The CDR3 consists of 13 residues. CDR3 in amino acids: CASSFAGNTEAFF. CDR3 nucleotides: TGTGCCAGCAGCTTTGCAGGGAACACTGAAGCTTTCTTT.

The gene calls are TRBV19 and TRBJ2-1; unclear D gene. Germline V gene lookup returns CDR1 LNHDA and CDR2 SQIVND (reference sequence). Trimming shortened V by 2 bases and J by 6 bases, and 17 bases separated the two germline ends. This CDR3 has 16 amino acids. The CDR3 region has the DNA TGTGCCAGTAGTATATCCCCTCGCTCACCCCTCAATGAGCAGTTCTTC. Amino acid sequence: CASSISPRSPLNEQFF.

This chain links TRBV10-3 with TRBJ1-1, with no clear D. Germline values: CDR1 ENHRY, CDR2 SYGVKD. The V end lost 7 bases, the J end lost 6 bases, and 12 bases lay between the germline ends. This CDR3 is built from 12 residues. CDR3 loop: CAINRGSAEAFF. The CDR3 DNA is TGTGCCATCAATCGAGGATCCGCTGAAGCTTTCTTT.

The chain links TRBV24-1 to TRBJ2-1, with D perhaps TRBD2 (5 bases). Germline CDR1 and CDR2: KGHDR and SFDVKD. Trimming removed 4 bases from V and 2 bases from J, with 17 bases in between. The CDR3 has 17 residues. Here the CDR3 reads CATSDLTPGSAYNEQFF. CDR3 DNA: TGTGCCACCAGTGACCTTACCCCGGGTAGCGCCTACAATGAGCAGTTCTTC.

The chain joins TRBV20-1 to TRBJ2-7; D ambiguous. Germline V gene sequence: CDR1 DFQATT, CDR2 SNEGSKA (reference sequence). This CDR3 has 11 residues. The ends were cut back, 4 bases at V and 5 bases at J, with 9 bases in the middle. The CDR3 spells CSATDVHEQYV. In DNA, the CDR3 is TGCAGTGCTACGGACGTGCACGAGCAGTACGTC.

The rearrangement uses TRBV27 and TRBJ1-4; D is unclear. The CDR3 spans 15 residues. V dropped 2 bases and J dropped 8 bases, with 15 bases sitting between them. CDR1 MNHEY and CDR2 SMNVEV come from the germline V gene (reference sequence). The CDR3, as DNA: TGTGCCAGCAGTTTAGTTTTTTTAGGGTTCGAAAAACTGTTTTTT. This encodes CASSLVFLGFEKLFF.

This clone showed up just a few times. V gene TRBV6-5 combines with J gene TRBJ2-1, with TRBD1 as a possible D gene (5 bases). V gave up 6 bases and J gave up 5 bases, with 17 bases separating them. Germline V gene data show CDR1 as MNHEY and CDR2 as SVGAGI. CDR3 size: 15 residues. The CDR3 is CASSPWTSPDNEQFF. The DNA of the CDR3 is TGTGCCAGCAGCCCATGGACAAGCCCTGACAATGAGCAGTTCTTC.

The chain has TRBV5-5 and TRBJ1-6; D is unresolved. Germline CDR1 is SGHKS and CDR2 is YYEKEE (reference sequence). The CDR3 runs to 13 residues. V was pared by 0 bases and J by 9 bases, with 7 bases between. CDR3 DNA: TGTGCCAGCAGCTTGGCGCGGGGTTCACCCCTCCACTTT. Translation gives CASSLARGSPLHF.

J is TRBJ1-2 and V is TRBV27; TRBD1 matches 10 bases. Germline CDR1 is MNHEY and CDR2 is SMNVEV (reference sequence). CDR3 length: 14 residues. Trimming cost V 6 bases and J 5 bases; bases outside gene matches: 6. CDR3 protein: CASSPDRGRYGYTF. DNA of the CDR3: TGTGCCAGCAGCCCTGACAGGGGGCGTTATGGCTACACCTTC.

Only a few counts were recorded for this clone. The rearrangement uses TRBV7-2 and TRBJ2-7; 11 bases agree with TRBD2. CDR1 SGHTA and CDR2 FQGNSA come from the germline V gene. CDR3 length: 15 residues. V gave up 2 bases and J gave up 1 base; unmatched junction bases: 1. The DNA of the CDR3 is TGTGCCAGCAGCTTACGACTAGCGGGGTCCTACGAGCAGTACTTC. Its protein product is CASSLRLAGSYEQYF.

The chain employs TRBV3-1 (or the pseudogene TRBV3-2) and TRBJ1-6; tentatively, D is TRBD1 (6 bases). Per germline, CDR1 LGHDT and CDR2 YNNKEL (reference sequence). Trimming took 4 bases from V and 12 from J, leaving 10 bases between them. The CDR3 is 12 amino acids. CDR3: CASSLHREPLHF. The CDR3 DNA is TGTGCCAGCAGCCTACACAGGGAACCCCTCCACTTT.

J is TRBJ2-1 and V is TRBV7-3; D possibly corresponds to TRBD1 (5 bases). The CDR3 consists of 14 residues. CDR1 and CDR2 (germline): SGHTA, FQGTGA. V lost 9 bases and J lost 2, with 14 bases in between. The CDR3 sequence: CASAMGLAYNEQFF. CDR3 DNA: TGTGCCAGTGCCATGGGGCTAGCCTACAATGAGCAGTTCTTC. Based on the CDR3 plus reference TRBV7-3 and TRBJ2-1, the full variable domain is GAGVSQTPSNKVTEKGKYVELRCDPISGHTALYWYRQSLGQGPEFLIYFQGTGAADDSGLPNDRFFAVRPEGSVSTLKIQRTERGDSAVYLCASAMGLAYNEQFFGPGTRLTVL.

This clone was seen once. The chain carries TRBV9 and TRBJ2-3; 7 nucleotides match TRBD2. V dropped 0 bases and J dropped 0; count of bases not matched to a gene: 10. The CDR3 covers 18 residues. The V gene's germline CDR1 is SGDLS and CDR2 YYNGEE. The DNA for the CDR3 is TGTGCCAGCAGCGTAGGACTAGCTCCTTCAACTAGCACAGATACGCAGTATTTT. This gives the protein CASSVGLAPSTSTDTQYF.

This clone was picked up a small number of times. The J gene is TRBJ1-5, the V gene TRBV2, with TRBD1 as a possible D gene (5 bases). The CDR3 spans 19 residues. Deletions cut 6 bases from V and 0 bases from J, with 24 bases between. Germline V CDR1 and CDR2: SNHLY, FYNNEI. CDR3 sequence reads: CASSQTDPSSFYSNQPQHF. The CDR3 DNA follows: TGTGCCAGCAGCCAGACAGATCCCTCTTCCTTTTATAGCAATCAGCCCCAGCATTTT.

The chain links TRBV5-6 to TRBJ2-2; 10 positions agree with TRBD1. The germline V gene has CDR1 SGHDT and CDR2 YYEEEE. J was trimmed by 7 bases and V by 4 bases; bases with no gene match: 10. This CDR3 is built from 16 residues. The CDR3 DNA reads TGTGCCAGCAGCCGGATCGGGACAGGGGAAGACGGGGAGCTGTTTTTT. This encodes CASSRIGTGEDGELFF.

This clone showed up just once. The CDR3 sequence: CASSSRQGETQYF. The CDR3, as DNA: TGTGCCAGCAGCTCGAGACAGGGAGAGACCCAGTACTTC. The chain combines TRBV5-4 with TRBJ2-5; 7 nucleotides match TRBD1. The junction had 3 bases not matched to a gene; V was cut back by 3 bases and J by 4 bases. Per the germline V gene, CDR1 is SGHNT and CDR2 is YYREEE (reference sequence). There are 13 residues in the CDR3. Full variable domain (outside the CDR3, taken from reference TRBV5-4 and TRBJ2-5): ETGVTQSPTHLIKTRGQQVTLRCSSQSGHNTVSWYQQALGQGPQFIFQYYREEENGRGNFPPRFSGLQFPNYSSELNVNALELDDSALYLCASSSRQGETQYFGPGTRLLVL.

In nucleotides, the CDR3 is TGCAGCGTTGAAGACAGGGCCTTCAGGTCCCCCTATGGCTACACCTTC. This encodes CSVEDRAFRSPYGYTF. The V call is TRBV29-1, the J call TRBJ1-2, with a weak D call TRBD1 (5 bases). This CDR3 has 16 amino acids. The germline CDR1 and CDR2 sequences are SQVTM and ANQGSEA. V gave up 0 bases and J gave up 4 bases, with 18 bases separating them.

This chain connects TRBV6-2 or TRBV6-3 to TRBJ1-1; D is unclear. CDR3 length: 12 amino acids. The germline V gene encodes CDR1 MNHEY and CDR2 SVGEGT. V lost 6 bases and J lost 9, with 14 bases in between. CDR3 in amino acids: CASSLFGRQAFF. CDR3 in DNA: TGTGCCAGCAGCCTCTTCGGGAGGCAAGCTTTCTTT.